Each of the 10 T cell receptor beta chains below was sequenced from the same sample in a study of CD8 T cells in ankylosing spondylitis. TCRdb reprocessed the 5' RACE reads via MiXCR and lists one record per CDR3 protein. The repertoire holds roughly 240,000 distinct CDR3 sequences, approximately 8.4% seen once, with 4% to 5% in the top ten. The sequencing input was blood, either unsorted or a sorted T cell fraction (not recorded which). Every receptor here comes from a female donor with ankylosing spondylitis or in good health (not recorded which).

As regards this clonotype: The junction departs from the called germline gene at one end, perhaps through a read error. The chain couples TRBV20-1 to TRBJ2-3; D is perhaps TRBD1 (7 bases). Germline assignment: CDR1 DFQATT and CDR2 SNEGSKA (reference sequence). The CDR3 runs to 15 residues. The CDR3 DNA follows: TGCTGTGCTAGGGGGCCCGTAGCGGGCACAGATACGCAGTATTTT. Protein sequence: CCARGPVAGTDTQYF.

The chain carries TRBV4-2 and TRBJ1-2, with no clear D. This CDR3 spans 15 amino acids. V was cut by 6 bases and J by 0 bases, with 14 bases left in between. Germline CDR1 is LGHNA and CDR2 is YNFKEQ. DNA for the CDR3: TGTGCCAGCAGGAGTTTAAAGGCCACTAACTATGGCTACACCTTC. Protein product: CASRSLKATNYGYTF.

The V gene is TRBV7-2, the J gene TRBJ2-1; possibly TRBD1 for D (5 bases). The CDR3 spans 14 residues. CDR1 is SGHTA and CDR2 is FQGNSA in the germline V gene. V was cut by 4 bases and J by 7 bases, with 14 bases left in between. The DNA for the CDR3 is TGTGCCAGCAGCTACCTCGACAGTCGTAATGAGCAGTTCTTC. Translation gives CASSYLDSRNEQFF.

A word on this clonotype: This may stem from a read error, because a much larger clone lies one nucleotide away. The chain joins TRBV29-1 to TRBJ2-7; no reliable D call. The CDR3 totals 11 residues. Trimming removed 7 bases from V and 4 bases from J, with 11 bases in between. Germline V gene sequence: CDR1 SQVTM, CDR2 ANQGSEA. CDR3 protein: CSDSVEYEQYF. DNA of the CDR3: TGCAGCGATTCGGTAGAGTACGAGCAGTACTTC.

This clonotype was seen ten or more times. The V gene is TRBV5-6, the J gene TRBJ2-7, with TRBD2 matching 14 bases. The CDR3 has 17 amino acids. Germline trimming cut 3 bases from V and 0 bases from J; bases unmatched to any gene: 5. Germline CDR1 and CDR2: SGHDT and YYEEEE. The CDR3 reads CASSYGTSGSFSYEQYF. In DNA form, the CDR3 reads TGTGCCAGCAGCTACGGGACTAGCGGGAGCTTCTCCTACGAGCAGTACTTC.

This clonotype was recorded at least ten times. The rearrangement uses TRBV29-1 and TRBJ1-2; weak D call: TRBD1 (5 bases). With 4 bases removed from V and 1 base from J, the gap between germline ends came to 7 bases. Germline V gene sequence: CDR1 SQVTM, CDR2 ANQGSEA. The length of the CDR3 is 12 residues. The CDR3 spells CSVVGVNYGYTF. DNA of the CDR3: TGCAGCGTTGTGGGGGTTAACTATGGCTACACCTTC.

In this sample, this clonotype turned up many times. This sequence joins TRBV5-5 and TRBJ2-3; no reliable D call. Between the trimmed V and J ends, which lost 5 bases and 6 bases, there was a span of 13 bases. This CDR3 region has 13 residues. The germline gives CDR1 SGHKS, CDR2 YYEKEE (reference sequence). CDR3 bases: TGTGCCAGCAGTCCCCCGCCCTGGGATACGCAGTATTTT. Residues: CASSPPPWDTQYF. Full variable domain (remainder filled in from reference TRBV5-5 and TRBJ2-3): DAGVTQSPTHLIKTRGQQVTLRCSPISGHKSVSWYQQVLGQGPQFIFQYYEKEERGRGNFPDRFSARQFPNYSSELNVNALLLGDSALYLCASSPPPWDTQYFGPGTRLTVL.

In regard to this clonotype: A much more abundant neighbour one base away suggests this may be a read error. The chain carries TRBV29-1 and TRBJ2-7; tentatively, D is TRBD1 (6 bases). V lost 4 bases to trimming and J lost 6 bases, with 19 bases between them. The germline gives CDR1 SQVTM, CDR2 ANQGSEA. The CDR3 is 14 amino acids. CDR3 sequence: CSVVEFQGTVEQYF. The CDR3 nucleotides read TGCAGCGTTGTCGAGTTCCAGGGGACGGTCGAGCAGTACTTC.

At least ten counts were recorded for this clonotype. The J gene is TRBJ2-2, the V gene TRBV6-2 or TRBV6-3; D is possibly TRBD2 (5 bases). CDR1 and CDR2 (germline): MNHEY, SVGEGT. The CDR3 spans 15 residues. V was shortened by 0 bases and J by 4 bases, with 9 bases between the two germline ends. The CDR3: CASSYSRAGTGELFF. Here the CDR3 DNA reads TGTGCCAGCAGTTACTCGAGGGCGGGCACCGGGGAGCTGTTTTTT.

In its sample, this clonotype was seen many times. The CDR3 loop reads CSAKSRQTYNEQFF. CDR3 nucleotide sequence: TGCAGTGCTAAATCACGCCAGACCTACAATGAGCAGTTCTTC. The chain employs TRBV20-1 and TRBJ2-1; D is unclear. The CDR3 totals 14 residues. With 4 bases removed from V and 2 bases from J, the gap between germline ends came to 12 bases. Germline CDR1 DFQATT, CDR2 SNEGSKA (reference sequence).